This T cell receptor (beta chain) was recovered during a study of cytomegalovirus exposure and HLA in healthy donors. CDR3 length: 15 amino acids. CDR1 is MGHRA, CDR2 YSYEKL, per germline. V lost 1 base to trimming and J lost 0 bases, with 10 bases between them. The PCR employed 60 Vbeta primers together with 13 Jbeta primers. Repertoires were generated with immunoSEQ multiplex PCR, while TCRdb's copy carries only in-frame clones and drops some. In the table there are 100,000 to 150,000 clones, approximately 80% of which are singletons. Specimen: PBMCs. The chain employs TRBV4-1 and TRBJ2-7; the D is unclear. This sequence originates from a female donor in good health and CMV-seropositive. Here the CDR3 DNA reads TGCGCCAGCAGCCAAGGTTCCCCATCCTCCTACGAGCAGTACTTC. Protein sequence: CASSQGSPSSYEQYF.